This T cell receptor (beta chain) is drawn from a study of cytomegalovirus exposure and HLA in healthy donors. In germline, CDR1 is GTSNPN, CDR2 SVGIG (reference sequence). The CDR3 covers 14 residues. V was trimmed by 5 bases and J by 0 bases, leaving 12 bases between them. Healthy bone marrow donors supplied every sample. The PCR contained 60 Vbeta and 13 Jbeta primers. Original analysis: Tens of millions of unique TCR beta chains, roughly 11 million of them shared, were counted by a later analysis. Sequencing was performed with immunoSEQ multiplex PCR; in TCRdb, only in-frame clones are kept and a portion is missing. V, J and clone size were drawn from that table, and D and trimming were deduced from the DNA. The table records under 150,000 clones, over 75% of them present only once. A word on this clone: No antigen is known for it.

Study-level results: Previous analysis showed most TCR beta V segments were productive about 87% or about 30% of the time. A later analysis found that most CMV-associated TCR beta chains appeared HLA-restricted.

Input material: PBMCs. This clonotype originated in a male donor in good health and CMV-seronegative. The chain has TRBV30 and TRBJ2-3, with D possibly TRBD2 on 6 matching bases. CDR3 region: CAWPGGYSTDTQYF. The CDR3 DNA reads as TGTGCCTGGCCCGGGGGTTATAGCACAGATACGCAGTATTTT.